The next 3 T cell receptor beta chains were all read from a single sample in a study of early T cells in non-severe SARS-CoV-2 infection. Using its own MiXCR run on the 5' RACE reads, TCRdb lists one record per CDR3 protein. The sample yields about 17,000 distinct CDR3 sequences, 4% to 5.5% seen once. The sequencing sample was made of whole blood. Receptors were obtained from an adult who was a healthcare worker with PCR-confirmed SARS-CoV-2 infection or an uninfected control (not recorded which).

This clonotype was detected ten times or more. The V gene is TRBV20-1, the J gene TRBJ2-3, with a weak D call TRBD1 (6 bases). Trimming left V 5 bases short and J 4 bases short, with 10 bases between. CDR1 is DFQATT and CDR2 is SNEGSKA in the germline V gene (reference sequence). This CDR3 comprises 12 residues. As DNA, the CDR3 is TGCAGTGCTTTCGAGGGGGCAGATACGCAGTATTTT. Its translation is CSAFEGADTQYF.

This clonotype was counted at least ten times. The V call is TRBV7-2, the J call TRBJ2-1, with D possibly TRBD2 on 5 matching bases. CDR3 length equals 14 residues. Trimming took off 1 base at V and 6 bases at J, with 10 bases between the two ends. Germline CDR1 and CDR2: SGHTA and FQGNSA. Written as DNA, the CDR3 is TGTGCCAGCAGCTTAGTGAGAGGAGGCAATGAGCAGTTCTTC. It yields the protein CASSLVRGGNEQFF.

V is TRBV20-1 and J is TRBJ1-2; the match to TRBD1 covers 8 bases. V lost 7 bases, J lost 4 bases, and 8 bases stayed unmatched. This CDR3 spans 13 amino acids. Germline V gives CDR1 DFQATT, CDR2 SNEGSKA (reference sequence). The CDR3 protein is CSVHRGLRYGYTF. CDR3 DNA: TGCAGTGTTCACAGGGGGTTACGCTATGGCTACACCTTC.